This T cell receptor beta chain was recorded in a study of PD-1 blockade in mismatch repair-deficient tumors. The overall study: Enrolled about 2013-2017, patients had progressing, pretreated mismatch repair-deficient cancers of over nine types.

This clone was seen only a few times. Its antigen is unidentified. Germline loops: CDR1 WSHSY, CDR2 SAAADI. Germline trimming cut 5 bases from V and 3 bases from J; bases unmatched to any gene: 9. The CDR3 is 15 residues long. Assay used: immunoSEQ multiplex PCR; TCRdb lists only in-frame clones, some missing. The sample has under 85,000 clones; around four fifths are singletons. Study outcomes and limitations: Tumor-resident clones, often undetectable pretreatment in blood, expanded then contracted after pembrolizumab.

The receptor comes from an adult with mismatch repair-deficient cancer. The source material was peripheral blood, sampled 2 weeks after starting pembrolizumab. This chain joins TRBV10-2 and TRBJ2-7, with 8 bases that match TRBD1. As DNA, the CDR3 is TGCGCCAGCAGTCATGGACAGGGAACTAGCTACGAGCAGTACTTC. This translates into CASSHGQGTSYEQYF.